Below are 25 T cell receptor beta chains sequenced from a single sample in a study of tumour-infiltrating T cells in Burkitt lymphoma. Data came from immunoSEQ multiplex PCR; TCRdb stores just in-frame clones and leaves some out. The sample lists fewer than 950 clones, around 59% occurring once. The sequenced sample consisted of tumor tissue. All receptors come from a human donor with Burkitt lymphoma.

Only a few counts were recorded for this clone. This chain joins TRBV4-2 and TRBJ1-6, with D possibly being TRBD1 (5 bases). The CDR3 covers 17 residues. Germline CDR1 reads LGHNA; CDR2 reads YNFKEQ. V was pared by 4 bases and J by 7 bases, with 20 bases between. The CDR3 loop is CASSPRPSRDGNSPLHF. In nucleotides, the CDR3 is TGTGCCAGCAGCCCCAGGCCGTCCCGGGACGGAAATTCACCCCTCCACTTT.

This sequence joins TRBV5-1 and TRBJ2-6, with D tentatively TRBD1 (6 bases). CDR1 and CDR2 (germline): SGHRS, YFSETQ. The V end was cut by 1 base, the J end by 0 bases, with 11 bases between. The CDR3 runs to 17 residues. The CDR3 here is CASSLRARGSGANVLTF. In DNA form, the CDR3 reads TGCGCCAGCAGCTTGAGGGCCAGGGGCTCTGGGGCCAACGTCCTGACTTTC.

The chain employs TRBV6-1 and TRBJ2-2; no clear D gene. This CDR3 has 14 residues. Trimming took 2 bases from V and 6 from J, leaving 10 bases between them. Germline CDR1 is MNHNS and CDR2 is SASEGT. In nucleotides, the CDR3 is TGTGCCAGCAGTGAAATTATCCCCCCCGGGGAGCTGTTTTTT. Translating it yields CASSEIIPPGELFF.

This sequence joins TRBV15 and TRBJ2-1; D gene unclear. Trimming removed 5 bases from V and 9 bases from J, with 17 bases in between. There are 14 residues in the CDR3. Germline V gives CDR1 LNHNV, CDR2 YYDKDF (reference sequence). The CDR3 reads CATSGTERQVEQFF. In nucleotides, the CDR3 is TGTGCCACCAGCGGAACCGAACGTCAGGTTGAGCAGTTCTTC.

In nucleotides, the CDR3 is TGTGCCAGCAGCCAGTGGGGGTCTGGCTACACCTTC. It encodes CASSQWGSGYTF. V and J are TRBV6-5 and TRBJ1-2; D might be TRBD1 (5 bases). The CDR3 covers 12 residues. From germline, CDR1 is MNHEY and CDR2 SVGAGI. The germline V and J ends were trimmed by 6 bases and 7 bases, with 12 bases remaining between them.

The chain recombines TRBV7-2 with TRBJ2-5; maybe TRBD2 (5 bases). Germline V gene sequence: CDR1 SGHTA, CDR2 FQGNSA. V lost 1 base and J 1 base, leaving 7 bases between the germline ends. The CDR3 is 14 residues long. The CDR3 DNA reads TGTGCCAGCAGCTTAGTCGGGATCCAAGAGACCCAGTACTTC. The encoded protein is CASSLVGIQETQYF.

This chain joins TRBV6-1 and TRBJ2-7; 11 bases are shared with TRBD1. Per the germline V gene, CDR1 is MNHNS and CDR2 is SASEGT. Trimming took 7 bases from V and 6 from J; bases not matched to a gene: 8. This CDR3 is built from 14 residues. CDR3 amino acids: CASTPGQGAGEQYF. In DNA, the CDR3 is TGTGCCAGCACCCCCGGACAGGGGGCCGGCGAGCAGTACTTC.

This clone is large (0.1 to 1%) in the sample. This chain connects TRBV13 to TRBJ1-1, with D possibly being TRBD1 (6 bases). Trimming removed 6 bases from V and 6 bases from J, with 14 bases in between. CDR1 is PRHDT and CDR2 is FYEKMQ in the germline V gene (reference sequence). The CDR3 totals 13 residues. The CDR3 DNA reads TGTGCCAGCAGATGGGACATCTACCCTGAAGCTTTCTTT. As protein: CASRWDIYPEAFF.

This chain uses TRBV7-8 with TRBJ1-4, with D perhaps matching TRBD1 (6 bases). Looked up from germline, CDR1 is SGHVS and CDR2 is FQNEAQ. V shed 1 base and J shed 2 bases, with 17 bases lying between them. This CDR3 contains 18 residues. The CDR3 coding sequence is TGTGCCAGCAGCTTAGATTCGTGGGGGGCTCTCACTAATGAAAAACTGTTTTTT. It specifies CASSLDSWGALTNEKLFF. Combining the CDR3 with reference TRBV7-8 and TRBJ1-4 gives the whole variable domain GAGVSQSPRYKVAKRGQDVALRCDPISGHVSLFWYQQALGQGPEFLTYFQNEAQLDKSGLPSDRFFAERPEGSVSTLKIQRTQQEDSAVYLCASSLDSWGALTNEKLFFGSGTQLSVL.

The chain has TRBV6-5 and TRBJ1-5; a weak D match, TRBD1 (6 bases). V was shortened by 5 bases and J by 3 bases, with 11 bases between the two germline ends. The germline V gene has CDR1 MNHEY and CDR2 SVGAGI. The CDR3 length is 14 residues. CDR3 sequence (DNA): TGTGCCAGCAGTAGGGGGGGACCCAATCAGCCCCAGCATTTT. It is translated as CASSRGGPNQPQHF.

V is TRBV5-4 and J is TRBJ2-2; no reliable D call. Germline values: CDR1 SGHNT, CDR2 YYREEE (reference sequence). CDR3 length: 13 residues. The ends were cut back, 0 bases at V and 8 bases at J, with 8 bases in the middle. CDR3 sequence (DNA): TGTGCCAGCAGCTTGGTCGGATTTGGGGAGCTGTTTTTT. Encoded protein: CASSLVGFGELFF.

This clone was recorded only once. The rearrangement links TRBV4-2 to TRBJ2-7, with D perhaps matching TRBD2 (5 bases). The CDR3 has 13 residues. Germline V gene data show CDR1 as LGHNA and CDR2 as YNFKEQ. V lost 4 bases and J lost 4, with 11 bases in between. CDR3 protein: CASSPGNGYEQYF. CDR3 sequence (DNA): TGTGCCAGCAGCCCGGGGAATGGGTACGAGCAGTACTTC.

This clone showed up just a few times. This CDR3 is also generated by other DNA sequences in the sample. This chain uses TRBV29-1 with TRBJ2-1; D is ambiguous. Deletions cut 4 bases from V and 7 bases from J, with 5 bases between. The germline CDR1 and CDR2 sequences are SQVTM and ANQGSEA. This CDR3 region has 10 residues. The CDR3 loop reads CSVGGNEQFF. CDR3 sequence (DNA): TGCAGCGTTGGGGGAAATGAGCAGTTCTTC.

The chain's CDR3 is CASSVGSGTGGPRSYEQYF. The DNA for the CDR3 is TGTGCCAGCAGCGTAGGTTCCGGGACAGGGGGCCCTCGCTCCTACGAGCAGTACTTC. This chain connects TRBV9 to TRBJ2-7; 12 bases match TRBD1. CDR1 and CDR2 from the germline V gene are SGDLS and YYNGEE. The CDR3 length is 19 residues. V shed 0 bases and J 0 bases; nucleotides not matched to a gene: 10.

By share, this clone ranks as large (0.1 to 1%). This chain joins TRBV7-9 and TRBJ1-1, with 7 nucleotides matching TRBD1. The germline CDR1 and CDR2 sequences are SEHNR and FQNEAQ (reference sequence). Trimming removed 1 base from V and 5 bases from J; junction bases left unmatched: 7. This CDR3 region has 15 residues. Here the CDR3 reads CASSLVTGYGTEAFF. In DNA, the CDR3 is TGTGCCAGCAGCTTAGTGACAGGGTACGGGACTGAAGCTTTCTTT.

This sequence joins TRBV5-6 and TRBJ1-2, with D perhaps matching TRBD1 (6 bases). V shed 1 base and J shed 4 bases, with 8 bases lying between them. There are 13 residues in the CDR3. The germline V gene has CDR1 SGHDT and CDR2 YYEEEE. In DNA form, the CDR3 reads TGTGCCAGCAGCTTGTGGGGGCCCTATGGCTACACCTTC. This sequence encodes CASSLWGPYGYTF.

The V call is TRBV19, the J call TRBJ2-5; D possibly corresponds to TRBD2 (6 bases). Trimming removed 6 bases at V and 7 bases at J, with 24 bases between. This CDR3 is built from 16 residues. CDR1 LNHDA and CDR2 SQIVND come from the germline V gene (reference sequence). Here the CDR3 reads CASSPRAGTRYGTQYF. The CDR3 DNA reads TGTGCCAGTAGCCCCAGGGCTGGGACTCGGTACGGGACCCAGTACTTC.

The genes are TRBV13 and TRBJ2-1; TRBD2 matches 7 bases. There are 16 residues in the CDR3. The V segment lost 5 bases and the J segment 0 bases; nucleotides outside the gene matches: 7. In germline, CDR1 is PRHDT, CDR2 FYEKMQ (reference sequence). The DNA for the CDR3 is TGTGCCAGCAGCCAGCCGACTAGCTCCTCCTACAATGAGCAGTTCTTC. Translation: CASSQPTSSSYNEQFF.

The rearrangement joins TRBV4-3 to TRBJ2-7; D is undetermined. CDR1 and CDR2 from the germline V gene are LGHNA and YSLEER. This CDR3 region has 14 residues. V gave up 0 bases and J gave up 5 bases, with 11 bases separating them. The chain's CDR3 is CASSQEGRWDEQYF. The CDR3 DNA follows: TGCGCCAGCAGCCAAGAGGGCAGGTGGGACGAGCAGTACTTC.

The chain couples TRBV29-1 to TRBJ2-5; TRBD2 is a possible D gene (7 bases). The CDR3 consists of 10 residues. V was clipped by 4 bases and J by 11 bases, with 11 bases between them. CDR1 is SQVTM and CDR2 is ANQGSEA in the germline V gene. The CDR3 sequence is CSVGGGEQYF. In nucleotides, the CDR3 is TGCAGCGTTGGAGGGGGGGAGCAGTACTTC.

V is TRBV30 and J is TRBJ2-7; 13 bases agree with TRBD2. The V segment lost 0 bases and the J segment 3 bases; nucleotides outside the gene matches: 5. This CDR3 contains 16 residues. CDR1 and CDR2 (germline): GTSNPN, SVGIG (reference sequence). The DNA of the CDR3 is TGTGCCTGGAGTGTACAGGGACTAGCGGGGAGCTACGAGCAGTACTTC. Amino acid sequence: CAWSVQGLAGSYEQYF.

CDR3 sequence reads: CASSFTNTLAGGLVNTQYF. CDR3 sequence (DNA): TGTGCCAGCAGCTTCACCAACACACTAGCGGGGGGCCTAGTAAATACGCAGTATTTT. The chain carries TRBV7-9 and TRBJ2-3; 12 bases map to TRBD2. The V gene end was trimmed by 3 bases and the J gene end by 7 bases; junction bases not matched to a gene: 17. Germline V CDR1 and CDR2: SEHNR, FQNEAQ (reference sequence). This CDR3 is built from 19 residues.

Points on this clone: The junction departs from germline at one end; a sequencing error may be responsible. V is TRBV5-3 and J is TRBJ1-2, with D perhaps TRBD1 (6 bases). TRBV5-3 is noted as an ORF with a role that remains uncertain. The CDR3 has 13 amino acids. CDR3 region: CASSLWGPYGYTF. CDR3 nucleotide sequence: TGTGCCAGCAGCTTGTGGGGGCCCTATGGCTACACCTTC.

The genes are TRBV11-2 and TRBJ1-1, with D unclear. V lost 2 bases and J 2 bases, leaving 3 bases between the germline ends. This CDR3 comprises 12 residues. Germline CDR1 reads SGHAT; CDR2 reads FQNNGV. The CDR3 sequence: CASSLYNTEAFF. The CDR3 coding sequence is TGTGCCAGCAGCTTATACAACACTGAAGCTTTCTTT.

This clone was seen more than once but under ten times. The chain uses TRBV5-8 and TRBJ2-1, with 7 bases lining up with TRBD1. The V segment lost 3 bases and the J segment 5 bases; nucleotides outside the gene matches: 5. The CDR3 runs 14 residues. Germline V lookup: CDR1 SGHTS, CDR2 YDEGEE. CDR3 amino acids: CASSWGTEHNEQFF. The CDR3 region has the DNA TGTGCCAGCAGCTGGGGGACAGAGCACAATGAGCAGTTCTTC.